A selection of T cell receptor beta chains follows, all from one sample in a study of blood T cell repertoires in COVID-19. Profiling relied on immunoSEQ multiplex PCR, and the TCRdb table lists in-frame clones only, not all of them. The sample carries some 200,000 clones, around 90% recorded once. Specimen: peripheral blood. The source of these receptors is a man between 65 and 85 years old with acute or convalescent COVID-19. Both conserved end residues are part of each CDR3. D genes are given only for firm matches. The listing skips clone size in some rows; elsewhere it reads once, few, many or a size class.

d_call j_call clone_size v_call cdr3_nt cdr3_aa
- TRBJ2-3 - TRBV5-6 TGTGCCAGCAGCTTGGGTGGGAGAGTGGATACGCAGTATTTT CASSLGGRVDTQYF
TRBD1 TRBJ1-1 - TRBV5-1 TGCGCCAGCAGCTCGGGACAGGGGACGAATGGTGAAGCTTTCTTT CASSSGQGTNGEAFF
TRBD2 TRBJ2-1 - TRBV18 TGTGCCAGCTCACCTGAAGCGGGAGTAACCTACAATGAGCAGTTCTTC CASSPEAGVTYNEQFF
TRBD2 TRBJ2-2 once TRBV9 TGTGCCAGCAGCCTGACTAGCGGGAGCGTCACCGGGGAGCTGTTTTTT CASSLTSGSVTGELFF
- TRBJ1-2 - TRBV24-1 TGTGCCACCAGTGAACCAGACAGTAACTATGGCTACACCTTC CATSEPDSNYGYTF
- TRBJ1-3 - TRBV7-9 TGTGCCAGCAGCCCCCGGCTGTTCCAGGAATCAGGAAACACCATATATTTT CASSPRLFQESGNTIYF
- TRBJ2-1 - TRBV18 TGTGCCAGCCTCTCGGGTGAGGGCAATGAGCAGTTCTTC CASLSGEGNEQFF
TRBD1 TRBJ1-2 - TRBV18 TGTGCCAGCTCACCGGCGGACAGGACGGGGGGCTACACCTTC CASSPADRTGGYTF
- TRBJ2-2 few TRBV5-1 TGCGCCAGCAGCTTTGGGGACACCACCGGGGAGCTGTTTTTT CASSFGDTTGELFF
- TRBJ2-2 - TRBV20-1 TGCAGTGCTAGTGGCGTCGGGAGAAGGTCCGGGGAGCTGTTTTTT CSASGVGRRSGELFF
- TRBJ1-5 - TRBV6-1 TGTGCCAGCAGTGGACAGGTTGGACAGAGCAATCAGCCCCAGCATTTT CASSGQVGQSNQPQHF
- TRBJ2-4 - TRBV7-8 TGTGCCAGCAGCTTAGGGAGTGCGGCCAAAAACATTCAGTACTTC CASSLGSAAKNIQYF
TRBD1 TRBJ2-2 - TRBV5-1 TGCGCCAGCAGCCCTGGGGACAGATACACCGGGGAGCTGTTTTTT CASSPGDRYTGELFF
TRBD1 TRBJ1-1 - TRBV28 TGTGCCAGCAGTTTAGGACCTGGACAGGGGAAAGCTTTCTTT CASSLGPGQGKAFF
- TRBJ2-7 once TRBV7-2 TGTGCCAGCAGCCGCCTGGTAGCGGTATACGAGCAGTACTTC CASSRLVAVYEQYF
- TRBJ1-5 - TRBV19 TGTGCCAGTAGTATACGCGGTTTGCGCAATCAGCCCCAGCATTTT CASSIRGLRNQPQHF
- TRBJ2-3 - TRBV2 TGTGCCAGCAGTGATCGACTACCCAAGGCGAAGGGTACGCAGTATTTT CASSDRLPKAKGTQYF
- TRBJ2-5 - TRBV18 TGTGCCAGCTCACCACCGGGCAGGCCCCAAGAGACCCAGTACTTC CASSPPGRPQETQYF
- TRBJ2-5 - TRBV15 TGTGCCACCAGCAGAGATGTAGGACAGATCCAAGAGACCCAGTACTTC CATSRDVGQIQETQYF
TRBD1 TRBJ2-1 - TRBV27 TGTGCCAGCAGTTTAGGACAGGGAATAGAAAATGAGCAGTTCTTC CASSLGQGIENEQFF
TRBD2 TRBJ2-1 - TRBV9 TGTGCCAGCAGCGTAGAGACTAGCGCGAGCTCCTACAATGAGCAGTTCTTC CASSVETSASSYNEQFF
- TRBJ1-6 - TRBV15 TGTGCCACCAGCAGCCGGGGGGAGAATTCACCCCTCCACTTT CATSSRGENSPLHF
TRBD1 TRBJ1-2 - TRBV7-2 TGTGCCAGCAGCCGGTCGCGGGGACAGGGCCTCTATGGCTACACCTTC CASSRSRGQGLYGYTF
- TRBJ1-1 - TRBV19 TGTGCCAGTAGTTCCCCTTGGGGGCGATTCACTGAAGCTTTCTTT CASSSPWGRFTEAFF
TRBD2 TRBJ2-1 - TRBV7-2 TGTGCCAGCAGCTTAGTCGGACTAGCGGGAAAAAATGAGCAGTTCTTC CASSLVGLAGKNEQFF
- TRBJ2-3 - TRBV6-5 TGTGCCAGCAGATCATCGAGGACAACAGATACGCAGTATTTT CASRSSRTTDTQYF
TRBD2 TRBJ2-1 - TRBV7-9 TGTGCCAGCAGCTTAGCGTCCAGCGGGAGGGCCTGGTTCTTC CASSLASSGRAWFF
- TRBJ2-5 once TRBV10-3 TGTGCCATCAGTGACGGCGGGACCCCGGGTACCCAGTACTTC CAISDGGTPGTQYF
- TRBJ2-1 - TRBV11-2 TGTGCCAGCAGCCTCGACGTCGGGAGCCAGTTCTTC CASSLDVGSQFF
- TRBJ1-2 - TRBV27 TGTGCCAGCAGTCCTGGCAATCCCTATGGCTACACCTTC CASSPGNPYGYTF
- TRBJ1-4 - TRBV10-3 TGTGCCATCAGTGAACGGGAAAAACTGTTTTTT CAISEREKLFF
- TRBJ1-5 - TRBV6-5 TGTGCCAGCAGTTACTCGACCGGGCGGGCCCAGCATTTT CASSYSTGRAQHF
TRBD1 TRBJ1-5 - TRBV28 TGTGCCAGCAGACTAACCGGGACAGGGGGTTACAATCAGCCCCAGCATTTT CASRLTGTGGYNQPQHF
TRBD2 TRBJ2-7 - TRBV6-5 TGTGCCAGCCCAAGTCTAGCGGGAGGTCCCCACGAGCAGTACTTC CASPSLAGGPHEQYF
- TRBJ2-7 - TRBV2 TGTGCCAGCACAAACCAGCAGGGTCGGTACGAGCAGTACTTC CASTNQQGRYEQYF
TRBD2 TRBJ2-7 - TRBV6-6 TGTGCCAGCAGTGCCACCGGGACTAGCGGGACACACGAGCAGTACTTC CASSATGTSGTHEQYF
- TRBJ1-1 once TRBV28 TGTGCCAGCAGTTTGTACAGATTTAATGAAGCTTTCTTT CASSLYRFNEAFF
- TRBJ1-3 - TRBV18 TGTGCCAGCTCACCGTCCCTTATTAGCTCTGGAAACACCATATATTTT CASSPSLISSGNTIYF
- TRBJ2-5 - TRBV7-3 TGTGCCAGCGGCAGCTGGGAGTTGGGGGAGACCCAGTACTTC CASGSWELGETQYF
- TRBJ2-5 - TRBV20-1 TGCAGTCGTAAAATCTTAGAGACCCAGTACTTC CSRKILETQYF
TRBD1 TRBJ1-6 - TRBV10-2 TGCGCCAGCAGCCAAAGGACAGGGGGCGGCTCACCCCTCCACTTT CASSQRTGGGSPLHF
- TRBJ2-7 - TRBV9 TGTGCCAGCAGCCCCAGGGATAGCGGCTCCTACGAGCAGTACTTC CASSPRDSGSYEQYF
- TRBJ1-1 - TRBV5-1 TGCGCCAGCAGCCCTGGGGGGGTGAACACTGAAGCTTTCTTT CASSPGGVNTEAFF
- TRBJ2-7 - TRBV3-1/TRBV3-2 TGTGCCAGCAGCTATCTTGAAGGGGGCGAGCAGTACTTC CASSYLEGGEQYF
- TRBJ1-1 - TRBV29-1 TGCAGCGTTGGGCCCCGACTGACTGACACTGAAGCTTTCTTT CSVGPRLTDTEAFF
TRBD1 TRBJ1-2 few TRBV27 TGTGCCAGCAGACTTAAGGGGAGACAGGGGGCTAGTGGCTACACCTTC CASRLKGRQGASGYTF
TRBD1 TRBJ2-1 - TRBV6-2/TRBV6-3 TGTGCCAGCAGCGGACAGGGAACGGGTGAGCAGTTCTTC CASSGQGTGEQFF
TRBD2 TRBJ2-3 - TRBV20-1 TGCAGTGCTAGTCTAGCGGGAGGGACAGATACGCAGTATTTT CSASLAGGTDTQYF
- TRBJ2-6 - TRBV5-4 TGTGCCAGCAGCTTGGCCGGTGGGGCCAACGTCCTGACTTTC CASSLAGGANVLTF
TRBD1 TRBJ1-5 - TRBV7-2 TGTGCCAGCAGCCAGGACAGGGGGTTTGGGCCCCAGCATTTT CASSQDRGFGPQHF